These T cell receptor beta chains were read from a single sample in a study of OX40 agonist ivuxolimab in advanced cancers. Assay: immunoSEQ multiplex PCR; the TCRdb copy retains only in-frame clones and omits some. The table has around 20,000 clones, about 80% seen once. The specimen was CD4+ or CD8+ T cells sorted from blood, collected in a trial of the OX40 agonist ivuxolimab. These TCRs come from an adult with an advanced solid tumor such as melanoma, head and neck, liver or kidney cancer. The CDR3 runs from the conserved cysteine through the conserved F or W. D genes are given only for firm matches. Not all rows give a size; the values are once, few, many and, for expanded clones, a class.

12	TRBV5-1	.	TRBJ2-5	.	CASSLDGETQYF	TGCGCCAGCAGCTTGGACGGAGAGACCCAGTACTTC
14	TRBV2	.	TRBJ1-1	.	CASTRGETNTEAFF	TGTGCCAGCACCCGCGGGGAAACAAACACTGAAGCTTTCTTT
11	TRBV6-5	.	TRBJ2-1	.	CASSLYDEQFF	TGTGCCAGCAGTTTATACGATGAGCAGTTCTTC
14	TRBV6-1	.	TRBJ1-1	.	CASSEGRGYTEAFF	TGTGCCAGCAGTGAGGGCAGGGGTTACACTGAAGCTTTCTTT
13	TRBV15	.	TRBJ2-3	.	CATSRGGTDTQYF	TGTGCCACCAGCAGAGGGGGCACAGATACGCAGTATTTT
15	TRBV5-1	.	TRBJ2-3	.	CASSLLPGDKDTQYF	TGCGCCAGCAGCCTCCTTCCGGGGGACAAGGATACGCAGTATTTT
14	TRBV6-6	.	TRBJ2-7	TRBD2	CASSYSTSGYEQYF	TGTGCCAGCAGTTACTCCACTAGCGGCTACGAGCAGTACTTC
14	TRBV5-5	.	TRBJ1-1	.	CASSLWGVGTEAFF	TGTGCCAGCAGCTTGTGGGGGGTTGGCACTGAAGCTTTCTTT
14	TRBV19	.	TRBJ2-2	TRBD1	CASTHSRGPGELFF	TGTGCCAGTACCCATTCTAGGGGGCCCGGGGAGCTGTTTTTT
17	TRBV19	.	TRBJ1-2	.	CASNLPGRQFSNYGYTF	TGTGCCAGTAATCTCCCAGGCCGTCAATTTTCCAACTATGGCTACACCTTC
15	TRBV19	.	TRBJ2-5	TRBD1	CASSIGTAFQETQYF	TGTGCCAGTAGTATCGGGACAGCCTTCCAAGAGACCCAGTACTTC
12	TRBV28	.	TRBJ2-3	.	CASSLMGDTQYF	TGTGCCAGCAGTTTAATGGGAGATACGCAGTATTTT
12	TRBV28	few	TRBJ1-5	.	CASSLFRQPQHF	TGTGCCAGCAGTTTATTTCGTCAGCCCCAGCATTTT
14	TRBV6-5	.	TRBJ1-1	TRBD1	CASSSRGPNTEAFF	TGTGCCAGCAGTTCCAGGGGGCCGAACACTGAAGCTTTCTTT
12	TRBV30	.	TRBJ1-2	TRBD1	CAWTGQAGGYTF	TGTGCCTGGACGGGACAGGCCGGTGGCTACACCTTC
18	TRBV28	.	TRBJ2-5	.	CASSFHRARRRLKETQYF	TGTGCCAGCAGTTTCCACCGGGCCCGGAGACGTCTAAAAGAGACCCAGTACTTC
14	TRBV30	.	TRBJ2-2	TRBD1	CAWSVQGPTGELFF	TGTGCCTGGAGTGTACAGGGGCCCACCGGGGAGCTGTTTTTT
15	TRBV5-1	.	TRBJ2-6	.	CASSAGGPGANVLTF	TGCGCCAGCAGCGCCGGAGGGCCTGGGGCCAACGTCCTGACTTTC
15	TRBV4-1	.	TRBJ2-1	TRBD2	CASSLGLDLYNEQFF	TGCGCCAGCAGCCTCGGACTAGATCTTTACAATGAGCAGTTCTTC
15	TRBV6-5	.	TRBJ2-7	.	CASSSLGKGRYEQYF	TGTGCCAGCAGTTCCCTCGGGAAGGGGCGATACGAGCAGTACTTC
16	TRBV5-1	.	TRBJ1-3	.	CASSLDGRVTGNTIYF	TGCGCCAGCAGCTTAGACGGCCGGGTAACTGGAAACACCATATATTTT
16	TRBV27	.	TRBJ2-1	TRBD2	CASSSPWEGKNNEQFF	TGTGCCAGCAGTTCCCCATGGGAGGGGAAAAACAATGAGCAGTTCTTC
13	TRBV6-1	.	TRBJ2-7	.	CASSPLTVGEQYF	TGTGCCAGCAGTCCATTAACTGTGGGCGAGCAGTACTTC
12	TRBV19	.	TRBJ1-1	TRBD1	CASSIKTGEAFF	TGTGCCAGTAGTATTAAGACAGGGGAAGCTTTCTTT
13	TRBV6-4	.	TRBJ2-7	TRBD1	CASSVAGGYEQYF	TGTGCCAGCAGTGTGGCAGGGGGTTACGAGCAGTACTTC
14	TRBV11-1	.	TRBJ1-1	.	CASSFETLNTEAFF	TGTGCCAGCAGCTTTGAGACATTGAACACTGAAGCTTTCTTT
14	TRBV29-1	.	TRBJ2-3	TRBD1	CSVGGDRGTDTQYF	TGCAGCGTAGGCGGGGACAGGGGAACAGATACGCAGTATTTT
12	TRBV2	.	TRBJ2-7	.	CAGSIGGNEQYF	TGTGCCGGTAGTATAGGGGGAAACGAGCAGTACTTC
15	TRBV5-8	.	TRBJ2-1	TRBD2	CASSPRLAGQGEQFF	TGTGCCAGCAGCCCAAGACTAGCGGGGCAGGGTGAGCAGTTCTTC
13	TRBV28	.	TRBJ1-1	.	CASSRVGLSEAFF	TGTGCCAGCAGCCGGGTAGGACTCTCTGAAGCTTTCTTT
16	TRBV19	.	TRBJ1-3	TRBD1	CASSMSGTASGNTIYF	TGTGCCAGTAGTATGAGCGGGACAGCCTCTGGAAACACCATATATTTT
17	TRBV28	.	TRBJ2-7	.	CASSPPTGPTSSYEQYF	TGTGCCAGCAGTCCACCGACCGGCCCCACGAGCTCCTACGAGCAGTACTTC
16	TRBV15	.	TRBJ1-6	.	CATSPRSTAPNSPLHF	TGTGCCACCAGCCCCCGAAGCACCGCGCCCAATTCACCCCTCCACTTT
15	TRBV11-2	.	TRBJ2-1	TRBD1	CASSVGDRGVNEQFF	TGTGCCAGCAGCGTAGGGGACAGGGGCGTTAACGAGCAGTTCTTC
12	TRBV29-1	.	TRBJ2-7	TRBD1	CSVRQGAYEQYF	TGCAGCGTTAGACAGGGGGCCTACGAGCAGTACTTC
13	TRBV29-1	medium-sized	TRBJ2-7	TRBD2	CSVRWSGGYEQYF	TGCAGCGTTCGCTGGAGCGGGGGGTACGAGCAGTACTTC
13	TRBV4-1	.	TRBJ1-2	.	CASSQARNYGYTF	TGCGCCAGCAGCCAAGCTCGAAACTATGGCTACACCTTC
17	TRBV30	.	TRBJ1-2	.	CAWSVAPRVEGNYGYTF	TGTGCCTGGAGTGTGGCCCCCAGGGTAGAGGGGAACTATGGCTACACCTTC
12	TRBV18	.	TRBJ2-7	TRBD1	CASSPTGNEQYF	TGTGCCAGCTCACCGACAGGGAACGAGCAGTACTTC
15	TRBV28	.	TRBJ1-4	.	CASSEPGATNEKLFF	TGTGCCAGCAGTGAACCGGGAGCAACTAATGAAAAACTGTTTTTT
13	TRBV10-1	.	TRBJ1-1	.	CASSVGMNTEAFF	TGCGCCAGCAGTGTCGGCATGAACACTGAAGCTTTCTTT
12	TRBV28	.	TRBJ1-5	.	CASSLVSQPQHF	TGTGCCAGCAGTTTAGTTAGTCAGCCCCAGCATTTT
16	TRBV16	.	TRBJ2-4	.	CASSQFPVPQEGIQYF	TGTGCCAGCAGCCAATTTCCGGTTCCCCAGGAGGGCATTCAGTACTTC
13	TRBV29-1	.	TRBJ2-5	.	CSVDVGGQETQYF	TGCAGCGTTGACGTAGGGGGGCAAGAGACCCAGTACTTC
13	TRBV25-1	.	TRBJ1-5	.	CASSEFGGQPQHF	TGTGCCAGCAGTGAATTCGGCGGACAGCCCCAGCATTTT
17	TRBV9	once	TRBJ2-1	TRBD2	CASSVVGRGTSGSEQFF	TGTGCCAGCAGCGTAGTTGGTCGTGGGACTAGCGGGAGTGAGCAGTTCTTC
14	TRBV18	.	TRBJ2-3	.	CASTPNPGADTQYF	TGTGCCAGCACCCCTAATCCGGGAGCAGATACGCAGTATTTT
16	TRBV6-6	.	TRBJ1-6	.	CASSSQRSSYNSPLHF	TGTGCCAGCAGTTCGCAGAGAAGCTCCTATAATTCACCCCTCCACTTT
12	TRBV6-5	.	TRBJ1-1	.	CASSRLGTEAFF	TGTGCCAGCAGCCGTCTTGGGACTGAAGCTTTCTTT
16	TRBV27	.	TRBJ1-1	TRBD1	CASSRAGTGGGTEAFF	TGTGCCAGCAGTAGGGCCGGGACAGGGGGGGGCACTGAAGCTTTCTTT
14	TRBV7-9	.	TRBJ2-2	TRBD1	CATDRDRGSGELFF	TGTGCCACTGACCGGGACAGGGGGTCCGGGGAGCTGTTTTTT
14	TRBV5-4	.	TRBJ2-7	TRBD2	CASSLIGGAYEQYF	TGTGCCAGCAGCTTGATCGGGGGGGCCTACGAGCAGTACTTC
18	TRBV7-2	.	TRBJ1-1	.	CASSLSFQWLVRTTEAFF	TGTGCCAGCAGCTTAAGCTTCCAGTGGTTGGTGAGAACCACTGAAGCTTTCTTT